The 30 T cell receptor beta chains below come from one sample, sequenced in a study of chemoradiotherapy in HPV16-positive cancers. Using immunoSEQ multiplex PCR, the repertoire was profiled, and TCRdb retains in-frame clones only, with some absent. The repertoire holds about 14,000 clones, about 70% seen once, with about 10% in the top ten. The sample here was taken from a patient who underwent chemoradiotherapy. These receptors were taken from a human donor with HPV-associated anogenital cancer.

The chain carries TRBV28 and TRBJ2-5; D not resolved. The DNA end lines up better with TRBJ2-7; the J call may be wrong. The germline CDR1 and CDR2 sequences are MDHEN and SYDVKM. The length of the CDR3 is 11 residues. CDR3 coding DNA: TGTGCCAGCAGCCTCAGGTACGAGCAGTACTTC. It yields the protein CASSLRYEQYF.

The gene calls are TRBV6-6 and TRBJ1-3; D unclear. Per germline, CDR1 MNHNY and CDR2 SVGAGI (reference sequence). Trimming left V 5 bases short and J 0 bases short, with 11 bases between. This CDR3 is built from 15 residues. The CDR3 coding sequence is TGTGCCAGCAGTCCCCAGGTTAGCTCTGGAAACACCATATATTTT. Translation: CASSPQVSSGNTIYF.

The chain joins TRBV4-1 to TRBJ1-1; possibly TRBD1 for D (5 bases). CDR3 size: 13 residues. Trimming removed 1 base from V and 4 bases from J, with 7 bases in between. Germline CDR1 is MGHRA and CDR2 is YSYEKL. CDR3 sequence reads: CASSQGGATEAFF. The CDR3 bases are TGCGCCAGCAGCCAAGGTGGGGCCACTGAAGCTTTCTTT.

The chain employs TRBV5-3 and TRBJ2-1, with 11 positions matching TRBD2. TRBV5-3 is flagged as an ORF with uncertain function. The CDR3 is 15 residues long. J gave up 7 bases and V 6 bases, and 9 bases lay outside the gene matches. CDR3 region: CARTSTSGGKNEQFF. As DNA, the CDR3 is TGTGCCAGAACCTCCACTAGCGGGGGAAAGAATGAGCAGTTCTTC.

CDR3 in amino acids: CASTRQVNEKLFF. In DNA, the CDR3 is TGCGCCAGCACACGACAGGTCAATGAAAAACTGTTTTTT. The chain recombines TRBV10-1 with TRBJ1-4; maybe TRBD1 (6 bases). The CDR3 loop spans 13 amino acids. Germline V CDR1 and CDR2: WNHNN, SYGVQD (reference sequence). V lost 7 bases to trimming and J lost 5 bases, with 11 bases between them.

V and J are TRBV15 and TRBJ1-2, with a possible D match to TRBD1 (5 bases). V was cut by 5 bases and J by 4 bases, with 20 bases left in between. The CDR3 spans 16 residues. Germline V gene lookup returns CDR1 LNHNV and CDR2 YYDKDF (reference sequence). For the CDR3, the DNA is TGTGCCACCAGCGGGGACGGAGGGAGGGAGGGCTATGGCTACACCTTC. This translates into CATSGDGGREGYGYTF.

V and J are TRBV4-2 and TRBJ2-3; D is possibly TRBD1 (6 bases). The CDR3 covers 17 residues. Germline V lookup: CDR1 LGHNA, CDR2 YNFKEQ. The ends were cut back, 1 base at V and 0 bases at J, with 14 bases in the middle. The CDR3 region has the DNA TGTGCCAGCAGCCAAGTCGGGACAAAACTTAGCACAGATACGCAGTATTTT. This gives the protein CASSQVGTKLSTDTQYF.

This clone was found a few times. This chain uses TRBV18 with TRBJ1-4; TRBD1 matches 8 bases. CDR1 and CDR2 (germline): KGHSH, LQKENI. This CDR3 has 15 amino acids. V gave up 3 bases and J gave up 7 bases; unmatched junction bases: 7. The CDR3 bases are TGTGCCAGCTCACCGCCGGACAGGGCCGGTGAAAAACTGTTTTTT. This encodes CASSPPDRAGEKLFF.

The chain has TRBV14 and TRBJ1-4, with 7 bases fitting TRBD1. Germline V gene data show CDR1 as SGHDN and CDR2 as FVKESK. J lost 8 bases, V lost 4 bases, and 10 bases had no gene match. The CDR3 consists of 15 residues. DNA for the CDR3: TGTGCCAGCAGCCCAACCGGGACAGTTGGGGAAAAACTGTTTTTT. Translated: CASSPTGTVGEKLFF.

The chain joins TRBV6-1 to TRBJ1-3; D unresolved. Germline CDR1 and CDR2: MNHNS and SASEGT. V shed 7 bases and J shed 0 bases, with 10 bases lying between them. The CDR3 spans 14 residues. The CDR3 region has the DNA TGTGCCAGCACCCCCGGCAGCTCTGGAAACACCATATATTTT. Its translation is CASTPGSSGNTIYF.

V is TRBV21-1 and J is TRBJ2-7; the table assigns TRBD1, which was not confirmed against the DNA. TRBV21-1 is annotated as a pseudogene. CDR3 length: 15 amino acids. Here the CDR3 reads CASSHRDRYLHEQYF. The CDR3 coding sequence is TGTGCCAGCAGCCACCGGGACAGATACCTACATGAGCAGTACTTC.

In its sample, this clone was seen once. The genes are TRBV6-1 and TRBJ1-5; 8 bases are shared with TRBD1. This CDR3 is 15 amino acids long. The trim removed 5 bases at V and 2 bases at J, leaving 5 bases unmatched. In germline, CDR1 is MNHNS, CDR2 SASEGT. The CDR3 DNA follows: TGTGCCAGCAGTTCCGACAGGGGAGGCAATCAGCCCCAGCATTTT. Translating it yields CASSSDRGGNQPQHF.

This chain uses TRBV2 with TRBJ2-7; 13 bases fit TRBD2. Germline-derived CDR1 and CDR2 are SNHLY and FYNNEI. Losses at the gene ends were 8 bases for V and 3 bases for J; bases not matched to a gene: 7. The CDR3 contains 15 residues. This CDR3 reads CASGGGLAGSYEQYF. CDR3 nucleotides: TGTGCCAGCGGGGGGGGACTAGCGGGAAGCTACGAGCAGTACTTC.

This clone was counted only a few times. V usage is TRBV7-3 and J usage is TRBJ2-6, with a tentative D call TRBD1 (6 bases). This CDR3 comprises 18 residues. V was trimmed by 5 bases and J by 0 bases, leaving 17 bases between them. Germline V gene data show CDR1 as SGHTA and CDR2 as FQGTGA. Here the CDR3 reads CASSLRQDAFSGANVLTF. In DNA form, the CDR3 reads TGTGCCAGCAGCCTACGACAGGACGCCTTCTCTGGGGCCAACGTCCTGACTTTC.

The chain links TRBV18 to TRBJ1-5, with D hard to call. Looked up from germline, CDR1 is KGHSH and CDR2 is LQKENI. V was pared by 3 bases and J by 0 bases, with 9 bases between. The CDR3 is 15 residues long. The CDR3 is CASSPDGHSNQPQHF. The CDR3 bases are TGTGCCAGCTCACCCGACGGCCATAGCAATCAGCCCCAGCATTTT.

The J gene is TRBJ1-3, the V gene TRBV7-8; a possible D gene is TRBD1 (6 bases). The V end lost 4 bases, the J end lost 3 bases, and 16 bases lay between the germline ends. There are 16 residues in the CDR3. Per the germline V gene, CDR1 is SGHVS and CDR2 is FQNEAQ. The CDR3 bases are TGTGCCAGCAGCTCCTACAGGGTCTCGATTGGAAACACCATATATTTT. It codes for CASSSYRVSIGNTIYF.

The rearrangement links TRBV2 to TRBJ2-6, with no clear D. Germline V gene data show CDR1 as SNHLY and CDR2 as FYNNEI. CDR3 length equals 15 residues. The ends were cut back, 6 bases at V and 0 bases at J, with 9 bases in the middle. In nucleotides, the CDR3 is TGTGCCAGCAGGCAGTACACCTCTGGGGCCAACGTCCTGACTTTC. It yields the protein CASRQYTSGANVLTF.

The chain carries TRBV2 and TRBJ1-1; D is unresolved. Germline loops: CDR1 SNHLY, CDR2 FYNNEI. The CDR3 totals 11 residues. Trimming took 4 bases from V and 6 from J, leaving 6 bases between them. The CDR3 here is CASSVPPEAFF. In DNA, the CDR3 is TGTGCCAGCAGTGTACCGCCTGAAGCTTTCTTT.

The chain carries TRBV7-9 and TRBJ2-5, with unresolved D. This CDR3 has 12 amino acids. The germline CDR1 and CDR2 sequences are SEHNR and FQNEAQ (reference sequence). Trimming took off 5 bases at V and 7 bases at J, with 11 bases between the two ends. The CDR3 sequence is CASSLNFGTQYF. DNA of the CDR3: TGTGCCAGCAGCCTAAATTTCGGGACCCAGTACTTC. Looking up the rest from reference TRBV7-9 and TRBJ2-5 gives the full variable domain: DTGVSQNPRHKITKRGQNVTFRCDPISEHNRLYWYRQTLGQGPEFLTYFQNEAQLEKSRLLSDRFSAERPKGSFSTLEIQRTEQGDSAMYLCASSLNFGTQYFGPGTRLLVL.

This clone was detected only a few times. One junction end disagrees with the germline gene, perhaps due to a read error. V gene TRBV7-9 combines with J gene TRBJ1-2; no definite D call. The CDR3 is 13 residues long. From germline, CDR1 is SEHNR and CDR2 FQNEAQ (reference sequence). DNA of the CDR3: TGTGCCAGCAGCCCTGCCTTCGTTTATGGGCACGACTTC. Amino acids: CASSPAFVYGHDF.

The CDR3 region has the DNA TGTGCCAGCAAATTCACGGGAGAAGATCCCGATGAGCAGTTCTTC. Its protein product is CASKFTGEDPDEQFF. The chain employs TRBV6-1 and TRBJ2-1; the D gene is possibly TRBD2 (6 bases). Per the germline V gene, CDR1 is MNHNS and CDR2 is SASEGT. V lost 7 bases to trimming and J lost 8 bases, with 21 bases between them. The CDR3 runs to 15 residues.

The chain has TRBV7-6 and TRBJ2-1; the D call may be TRBD1 or TRBD2 (5 bases each). The CDR3 has 13 amino acids. V shed 0 bases and J shed 13 bases, with 13 bases lying between them. CDR1 SGHVS and CDR2 FNYEAQ come from the germline V gene. CDR3: CASSLAGTQHQFF. The CDR3 nucleotides read TGTGCCAGCAGCTTAGCGGGGACGCAACATCAGTTCTTC.

The chain combines TRBV30 with TRBJ1-2; no definite D call. The CDR3 extends over 14 amino acids. Germline V gene lookup returns CDR1 GTSNPN and CDR2 SVGIG (reference sequence). Trimming pared 4 bases from V and 3 bases from J, leaving 15 bases between. CDR3 protein: CAWNRPSADYGYTF. CDR3 sequence (DNA): TGTGCCTGGAATCGGCCCTCGGCGGACTATGGCTACACCTTC.

This clone appeared once. V is TRBV18 and J is TRBJ2-1, with a weak D call TRBD1 (5 bases). V was trimmed by 6 bases and J by 4 bases, leaving 13 bases between them. This CDR3 is 14 amino acids long. CDR1 KGHSH and CDR2 LQKENI come from the germline V gene. Here the CDR3 DNA reads TGTGCCAGCTCGTCCCCTACAGGTTACAATGAGCAGTTCTTC. Translating gives CASSSPTGYNEQFF.

This chain connects TRBV29-1 to TRBJ1-1; D is uncertain. The germline gives CDR1 SQVTM, CDR2 ANQGSEA. Deletions cut 4 bases from V and 1 base from J, with 13 bases between. CDR3 length equals 14 residues. The CDR3 nucleotides read TGCAGCGTTGGTGTGGTAGGGTCGAACACTGAAGCTTTCTTT. It encodes CSVGVVGSNTEAFF.

The V call is TRBV9, the J call TRBJ1-2; no definite D call. The CDR3 is 14 amino acids. Between the trimmed V and J ends, which lost 4 bases and 8 bases, there was a span of 18 bases. Germline V gene data show CDR1 as SGDLS and CDR2 as YYNGEE. CDR3 coding DNA: TGTGCCAGCAGCATAGACAAGGTGAGGAGGGGCTACACCTTC. It is translated as CASSIDKVRRGYTF.

This clone has just a few counts. This rearrangement joins TRBV27 to TRBJ2-1; D is undetermined. Trimming removed 8 bases from V and 0 bases from J, with 8 bases in between. Germline CDR1 is MNHEY and CDR2 is SMNVEV (reference sequence). CDR3 length equals 13 residues. DNA of the CDR3: TGTGCCAGCGGGTTATACTCCTACAATGAGCAGTTCTTC. The encoded protein is CASGLYSYNEQFF.

The chain couples TRBV27 to TRBJ2-7, with D possibly being TRBD1 or TRBD2 (5 bases each). CDR1 is MNHEY and CDR2 is SMNVEV in the germline V gene (reference sequence). The V and J ends lost 9 bases and 1 base respectively, with 13 bases between them. The CDR3 contains 13 residues. CDR3 residues: CARGTSGSYEQYF. The CDR3 coding sequence is TGTGCCAGAGGGACGTCGGGTTCCTACGAGCAGTACTTC.

The V and J genes are TRBV7-2 and TRBJ2-1; 9 bases agree with TRBD1. The CDR3 is 18 residues long. J gave up 8 bases and V 2 bases, and 16 bases lay outside the gene matches. Germline V lookup: CDR1 SGHTA, CDR2 FQGNSA. CDR3 DNA: TGTGCCAGCAGCTTAACCCCGAGGTGGGACAGGGAATTTTATGAGCAGTTCTTC. It codes for CASSLTPRWDREFYEQFF. The entire variable domain, with the rest obtained from reference TRBV7-2 and TRBJ2-1, is as follows: GAGVSQSPSNKVTEKGKDVELRCDPISGHTALYWYRQSLGQGLEFLIYFQGNSAPDKSGLPSDRFSAERTGGSVSTLTIQRTQQEDSAVYLCASSLTPRWDREFYEQFFGPGTRLTVL.

J is TRBJ2-7 and V is TRBV27; 9 nucleotides line up with TRBD2. The ends lost 0 bases at V and 0 bases at J; junction bases unmatched: 6. The CDR3 consists of 17 residues. Germline V gene data show CDR1 as MNHEY and CDR2 as SMNVEV (reference sequence). CDR3 nucleotide sequence: TGTGCCAGCAGTTTATCAGCGGGGGGCGCGAGCTCCTACGAGCAGTACTTC. Amino acid sequence: CASSLSAGGASSYEQYF.